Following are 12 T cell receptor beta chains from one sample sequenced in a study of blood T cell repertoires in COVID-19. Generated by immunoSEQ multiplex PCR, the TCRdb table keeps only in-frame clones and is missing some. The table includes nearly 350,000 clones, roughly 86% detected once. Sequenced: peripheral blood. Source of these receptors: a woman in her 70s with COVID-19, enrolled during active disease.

In nucleotides, the CDR3 is TGTGCCAGCAGCTGGAGGGGACAGGGGCACGAAAAACTGTTTTTT. Its protein product is CASSWRGQGHEKLFF. The chain is built from TRBV5-6 and TRBJ1-4; 10 nucleotides agree with TRBD1. This CDR3 contains 15 residues. Per the germline V gene, CDR1 is SGHDT and CDR2 is YYEEEE. J gave up 8 bases and V 3 bases, and 7 bases lay outside the gene matches.

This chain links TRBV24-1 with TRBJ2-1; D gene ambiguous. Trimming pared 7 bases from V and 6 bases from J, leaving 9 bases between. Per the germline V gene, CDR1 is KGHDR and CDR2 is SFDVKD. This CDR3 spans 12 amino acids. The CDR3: CATSASGNEQFF. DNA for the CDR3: TGTGCCACCAGCGCGAGTGGCAATGAGCAGTTCTTC.

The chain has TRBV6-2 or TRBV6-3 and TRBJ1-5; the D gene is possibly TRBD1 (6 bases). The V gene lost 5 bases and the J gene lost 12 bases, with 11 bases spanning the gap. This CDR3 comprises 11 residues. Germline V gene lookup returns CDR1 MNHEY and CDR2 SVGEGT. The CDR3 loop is CASSKEGHQHF. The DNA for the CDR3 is TGTGCCAGCAGTAAAGAGGGACACCAGCATTTT.

CDR3 sequence (DNA): TGTGCCAGCAGTTCTCACGACAGTCCTGACACTGAAGCTTTCTTT. Translated: CASSSHDSPDTEAFF. V gene TRBV6-6 combines with J gene TRBJ1-1; weak D call: TRBD1 (5 bases). The germline V gene has CDR1 MNHNY and CDR2 SVGAGI (reference sequence). The V end lost 4 bases, the J end lost 3 bases, and 15 bases lay between the germline ends. The CDR3 covers 15 residues.

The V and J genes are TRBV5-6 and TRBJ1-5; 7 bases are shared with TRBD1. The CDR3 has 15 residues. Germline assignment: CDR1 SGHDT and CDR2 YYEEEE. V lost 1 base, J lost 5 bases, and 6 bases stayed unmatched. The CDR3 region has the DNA TGTGCCAGCAGCTTGTACGCCAGGGGGTATCAGCCCCAGCATTTT. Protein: CASSLYARGYQPQHF.

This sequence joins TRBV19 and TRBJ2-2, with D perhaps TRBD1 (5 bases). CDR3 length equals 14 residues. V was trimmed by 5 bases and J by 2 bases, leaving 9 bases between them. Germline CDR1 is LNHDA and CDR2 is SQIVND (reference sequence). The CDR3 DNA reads TGTGCCAGTAGTCTGGGGCATAACACCGGGGAGCTGTTTTTT. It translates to CASSLGHNTGELFF. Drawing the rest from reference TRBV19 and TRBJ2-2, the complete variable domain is DGGITQSPKYLFRKEGQNVTLSCEQNLNHDAMYWYRQDPGQGLRLIYYSQIVNDFQKGDIAEGYSVSREKKESFPLTVTSAQKNPTAFYLCASSLGHNTGELFFGEGSRLTVL.

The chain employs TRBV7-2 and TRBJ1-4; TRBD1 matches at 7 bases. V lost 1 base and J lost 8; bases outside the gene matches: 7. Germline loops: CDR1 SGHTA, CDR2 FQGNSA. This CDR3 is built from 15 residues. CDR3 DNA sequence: TGTGCCAGCAGCTTAGGCAACAGGGGAGGAGAAAAACTGTTTTTT. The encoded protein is CASSLGNRGGEKLFF. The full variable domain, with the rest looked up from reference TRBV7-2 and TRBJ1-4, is GAGVSQSPSNKVTEKGKDVELRCDPISGHTALYWYRQSLGQGLEFLIYFQGNSAPDKSGLPSDRFSAERTGGSVSTLTIQRTQQEDSAVYLCASSLGNRGGEKLFFGSGTQLSVL.

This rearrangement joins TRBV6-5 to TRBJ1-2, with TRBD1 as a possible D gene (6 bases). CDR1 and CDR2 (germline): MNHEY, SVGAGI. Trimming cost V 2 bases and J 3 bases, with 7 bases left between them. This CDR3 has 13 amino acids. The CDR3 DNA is TGTGCCAGCAGTTACGGGGGCCACTATGGCTACACCTTC. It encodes CASSYGGHYGYTF.

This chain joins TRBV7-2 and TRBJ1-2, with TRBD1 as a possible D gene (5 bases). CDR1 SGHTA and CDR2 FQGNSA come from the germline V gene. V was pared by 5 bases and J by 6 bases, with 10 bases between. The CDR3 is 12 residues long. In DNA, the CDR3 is TGTGCCAGCAGCAAAGGGGTGGATGGCTACACCTTC. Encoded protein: CASSKGVDGYTF.

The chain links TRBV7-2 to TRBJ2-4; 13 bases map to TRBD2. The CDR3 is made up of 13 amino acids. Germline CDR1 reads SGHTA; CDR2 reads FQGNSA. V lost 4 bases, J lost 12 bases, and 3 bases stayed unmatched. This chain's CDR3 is CASSSGLAGYQYF. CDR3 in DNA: TGTGCCAGCAGCTCGGGACTAGCGGGGTATCAGTACTTC.

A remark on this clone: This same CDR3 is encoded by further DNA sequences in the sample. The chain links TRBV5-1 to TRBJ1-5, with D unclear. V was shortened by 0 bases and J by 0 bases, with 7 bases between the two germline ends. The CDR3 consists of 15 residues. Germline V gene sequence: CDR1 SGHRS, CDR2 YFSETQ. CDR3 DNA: TGCGCCAGCAGCTTGGCCGGGGTTAGCAATCAGCCCCAGCATTTT. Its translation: CASSLAGVSNQPQHF.

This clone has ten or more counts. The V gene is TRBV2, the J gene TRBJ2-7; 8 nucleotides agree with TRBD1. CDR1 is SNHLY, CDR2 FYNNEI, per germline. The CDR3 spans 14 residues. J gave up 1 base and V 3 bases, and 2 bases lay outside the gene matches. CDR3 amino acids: CASSDQGASYEQYF. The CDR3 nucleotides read TGTGCCAGCAGTGACCAGGGGGCATCCTACGAGCAGTACTTC.